This passage covers 3 T cell receptor beta chains from one sample sequenced in a study of TIL therapy for anti-PD-1-resistant metastatic lung cancer. Sample time point: pre-treatment sample, taken before nivolumab and TIL therapy. Pleural nodules or supraclavicular lymph nodes made up most of the excised metastases sampled. The libraries were made with immunoSEQ v3. TCRdb's table, derived via immunoSEQ multiplex PCR, lists solely in-frame clones and lacks some. The data show 95,000 or so clones, about three fifths seen once. The sequences come from tumor tissue, collected at baseline. The receptors were sampled from a person aged 25 to 85 with non-small cell lung cancer.

The chain uses TRBV27 and TRBJ2-7; TRBD1 matches at 7 bases. The CDR3 extends over 14 amino acids. Trimming took 7 bases from V and 2 from J; bases not matched to a gene: 8. CDR1 is MNHEY, CDR2 SMNVEV, per germline (reference sequence). In DNA, the CDR3 is TGTGCCAGCACAAGGGACAGTCGAGCCTACGAGCAGTACTTC. The encoded protein is CASTRDSRAYEQYF.

This clone was recorded once. This chain joins TRBV28 and TRBJ1-1; possible D gene TRBD1, 5 bases. The CDR3 totals 16 residues. Between the trimmed V and J ends, which lost 4 bases and 3 bases, there was a span of 18 bases. Germline CDR1 is MDHEN and CDR2 is SYDVKM. This chain's CDR3 is CASSSTTPVGDTEAFF. The CDR3 nucleotides are TGTGCCAGCAGTTCTACAACCCCCGTAGGGGACACTGAAGCTTTCTTT.

The chain joins TRBV6-1 to TRBJ1-1; TRBD1 aligns across 7 bases. The CDR3 covers 15 residues. Trimming removed 1 base from V and 5 bases from J; junction bases left unmatched: 7. Germline V gives CDR1 MNHNS, CDR2 SASEGT. The CDR3 DNA is TGTGCCAGCAGTGAAGGAAGGGGGCGTTGGACTGAAGCTTTCTTT. This sequence encodes CASSEGRGRWTEAFF.